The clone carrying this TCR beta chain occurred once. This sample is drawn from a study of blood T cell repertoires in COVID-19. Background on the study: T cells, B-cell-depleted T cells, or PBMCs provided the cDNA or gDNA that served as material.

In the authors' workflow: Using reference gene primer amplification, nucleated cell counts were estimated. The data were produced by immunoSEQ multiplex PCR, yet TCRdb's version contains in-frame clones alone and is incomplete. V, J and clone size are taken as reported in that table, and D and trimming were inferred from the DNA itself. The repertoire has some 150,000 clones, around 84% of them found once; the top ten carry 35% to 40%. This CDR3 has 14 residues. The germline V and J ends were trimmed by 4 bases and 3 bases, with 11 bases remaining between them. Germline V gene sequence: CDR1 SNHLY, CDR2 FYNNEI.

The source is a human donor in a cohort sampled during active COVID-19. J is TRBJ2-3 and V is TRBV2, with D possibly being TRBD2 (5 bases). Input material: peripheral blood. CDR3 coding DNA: TGTGCCAGCAGTGGACGGACGGGGACAGATACGCAGTATTTT. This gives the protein CASSGRTGTDTQYF. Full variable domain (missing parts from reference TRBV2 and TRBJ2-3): EPEVTQTPSHQVTQMGQEVILRCVPISNHLYFYWYRQILGQKVEFLVSFYNNEISEKSEIFDDQFSVERPDGSNFTLKIRSTKLEDSAMYFCASSGRTGTDTQYFGPGTRLTVL.